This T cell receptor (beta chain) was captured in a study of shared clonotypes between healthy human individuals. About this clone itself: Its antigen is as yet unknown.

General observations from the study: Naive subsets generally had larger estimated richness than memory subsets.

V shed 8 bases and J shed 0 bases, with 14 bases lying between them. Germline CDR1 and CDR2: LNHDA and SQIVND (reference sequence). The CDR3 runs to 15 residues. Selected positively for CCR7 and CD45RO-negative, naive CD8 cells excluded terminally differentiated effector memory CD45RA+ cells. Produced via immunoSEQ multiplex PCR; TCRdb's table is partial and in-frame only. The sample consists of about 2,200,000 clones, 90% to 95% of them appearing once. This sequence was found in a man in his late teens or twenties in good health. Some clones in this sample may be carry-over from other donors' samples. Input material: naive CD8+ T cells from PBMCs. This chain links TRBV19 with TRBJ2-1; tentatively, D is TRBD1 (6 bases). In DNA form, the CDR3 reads TGTGCCAGTCATCAGGGGTACGGCTCCTACAATGAGCAGTTCTTC. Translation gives CASHQGYGSYNEQFF.